The 7 T cell receptor beta chains listed next were all sequenced from one sample in a study of T cell changes during pregnancy in multiple sclerosis. Using immunoSEQ multiplex PCR, the repertoire was profiled, and TCRdb retains in-frame clones only, with some absent. The sample lists approximately 79,000 clones; 85% to 95% were seen once. Sequencing used peripheral blood, obtained in the second trimester of pregnancy. The source of these receptors is a female donor in good health, enrolled as a control in a pregnancy study.

The V call is TRBV15, the J call TRBJ1-5; D gene unclear. The germline gives CDR1 LNHNV, CDR2 YYDKDF (reference sequence). The CDR3 has 15 residues. The V end lost 0 bases, the J end lost 1 base, and 7 bases lay between the germline ends. The chain's CDR3 is CATSRDLGSNQPQHF. CDR3 bases: TGTGCCACCAGCAGAGATTTGGGCAGCAATCAGCCCCAGCATTTT.

The genes are TRBV6-5 and TRBJ1-1; perhaps TRBD1 as D (5 bases). V lost 6 bases to trimming and J lost 1 base, with 9 bases between them. The CDR3 sequence is 13 residues long. From germline, CDR1 is MNHEY and CDR2 SVGAGI. In nucleotides, the CDR3 is TGTGCCAGCAGGGATACAGGGAACACTGAAGCTTTCTTT. Amino acids: CASRDTGNTEAFF.

This chain connects TRBV25-1 to TRBJ1-4, with D unclear. V was trimmed by 4 bases and J by 0 bases, leaving 6 bases between them. The CDR3 spans 14 residues. Germline CDR1 MGHDK, CDR2 SYGVNS. The CDR3 region is CASSVYATNEKLFF. For the CDR3, the DNA is TGTGCCAGCAGTGTCTACGCAACTAATGAAAAACTGTTTTTT. Full variable domain (outside the CDR3, taken from reference TRBV25-1 and TRBJ1-4): EADIYQTPRYLVIGTGKKITLECSQTMGHDKMYWYQQDPGMELHLIHYSYGVNSTEKGDLSSESTVSRIRTEHFPLTLESARPSHTSQYLCASSVYATNEKLFFGSGTQLSVL.

This clone was seen only a few times. The chain carries TRBV7-9 and TRBJ1-1; TRBD1 matches at 9 bases. Germline trimming cut 5 bases from V and 3 bases from J; bases unmatched to any gene: 7. The CDR3 runs to 15 residues. Per the germline V gene, CDR1 is SEHNR and CDR2 is FQNEAQ (reference sequence). The DNA of the CDR3 is TGTGCCAGCAGCCACTGGACAGGGGAAGACACTGAAGCTTTCTTT. Protein sequence: CASSHWTGEDTEAFF.

The chain joins TRBV30 to TRBJ1-5; a weak D match, TRBD1 (5 bases). V was shortened by 5 bases and J by 0 bases, with 17 bases between the two germline ends. Germline loops: CDR1 GTSNPN, CDR2 SVGIG (reference sequence). CDR3 length: 16 residues. CDR3 nucleotides: TGTGCCTGGCGCCCGGGGGGGACCTTTAGCAATCAGCCCCAGCATTTT. This translates into CAWRPGGTFSNQPQHF.

The chain joins TRBV9 to TRBJ2-3; D is uncertain. V lost 6 bases, J lost 2 bases, and 13 bases lay in between. Germline V gene sequence: CDR1 SGDLS, CDR2 YYNGEE. This CDR3 is 14 amino acids long. The CDR3 sequence: CASTQDPYTDTQYF. In DNA, the CDR3 is TGTGCCAGCACACAAGATCCTTACACAGATACGCAGTATTTT.

The chain links TRBV30 to TRBJ2-5; TRBD2 matches 8 bases. Germline values: CDR1 GTSNPN, CDR2 SVGIG (reference sequence). The CDR3 is made up of 15 amino acids. The trim removed 0 bases at V and 5 bases at J, leaving 8 bases unmatched. The CDR3 protein is CAWSVERGLRETQYF. The CDR3 coding sequence is TGTGCCTGGAGTGTAGAGCGGGGGTTGCGGGAGACCCAGTACTTC.